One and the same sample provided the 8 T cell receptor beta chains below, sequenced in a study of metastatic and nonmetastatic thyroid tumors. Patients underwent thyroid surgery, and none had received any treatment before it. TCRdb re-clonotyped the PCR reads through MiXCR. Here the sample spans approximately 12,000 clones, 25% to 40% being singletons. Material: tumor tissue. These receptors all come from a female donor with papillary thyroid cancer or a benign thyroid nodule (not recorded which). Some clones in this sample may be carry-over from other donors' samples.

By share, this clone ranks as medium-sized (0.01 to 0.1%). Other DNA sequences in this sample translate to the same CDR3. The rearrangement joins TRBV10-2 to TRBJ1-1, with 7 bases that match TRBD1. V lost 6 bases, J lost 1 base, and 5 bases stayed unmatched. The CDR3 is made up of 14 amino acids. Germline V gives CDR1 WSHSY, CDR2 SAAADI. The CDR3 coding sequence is TGCGCCAGCAGACAGGGGAAGGGGAACACTGAAGCTTTCTTT. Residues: CASRQGKGNTEAFF.

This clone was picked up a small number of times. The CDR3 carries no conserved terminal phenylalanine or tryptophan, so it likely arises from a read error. CDR3 nucleotides: TGTGCCAGCAGTTTCTGGGCAGCCTACGAGCAGTACTTA. Protein product: CASSFWAAYEQYL. This chain links TRBV12-3 or TRBV12-4 with TRBJ2-7; no firm D call. The CDR3 runs to 13 residues. Between the trimmed V and J ends, which lost 3 bases and 2 bases, there was a span of 8 bases.

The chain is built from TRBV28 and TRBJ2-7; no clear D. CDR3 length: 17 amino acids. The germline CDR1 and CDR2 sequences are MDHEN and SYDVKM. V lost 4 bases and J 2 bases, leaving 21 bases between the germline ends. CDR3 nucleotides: TGTGCCAGCAGTTCCTTAGTGACCACCTATTCTCCCTACGAGCAGTACTTC. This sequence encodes CASSSLVTTYSPYEQYF. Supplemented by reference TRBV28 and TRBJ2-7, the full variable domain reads DVKVTQSSRYLVKRTGEKVFLECVQDMDHENMFWYRQDPGLGLRLIYFSYDVKMKEKGDIPEGYSVSREKKERFSLILESASTNQTSMYLCASSSLVTTYSPYEQYFGPGTRLTVT.

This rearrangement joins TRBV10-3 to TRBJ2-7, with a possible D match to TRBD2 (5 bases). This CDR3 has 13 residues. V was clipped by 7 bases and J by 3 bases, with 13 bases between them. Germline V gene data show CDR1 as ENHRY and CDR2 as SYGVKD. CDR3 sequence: CAINPSGNYEQYF. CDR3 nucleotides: TGTGCCATCAACCCGAGCGGTAACTACGAGCAGTACTTC.

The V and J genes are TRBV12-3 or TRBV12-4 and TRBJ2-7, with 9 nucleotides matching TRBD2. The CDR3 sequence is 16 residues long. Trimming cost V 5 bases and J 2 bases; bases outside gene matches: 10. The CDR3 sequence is CASSPTGTSRTYEQYF. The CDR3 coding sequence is TGTGCCAGCAGTCCCACCGGGACTAGCCGTACCTACGAGCAGTACTTC.

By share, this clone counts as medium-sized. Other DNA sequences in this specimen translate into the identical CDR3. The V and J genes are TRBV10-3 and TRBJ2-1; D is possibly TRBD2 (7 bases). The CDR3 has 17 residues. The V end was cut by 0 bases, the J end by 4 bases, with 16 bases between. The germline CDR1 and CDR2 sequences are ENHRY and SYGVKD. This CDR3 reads CAISESRRGGPYNEQFF. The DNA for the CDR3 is TGTGCCATCAGTGAGTCTCGGAGGGGGGGGCCTTACAATGAGCAGTTCTTC.

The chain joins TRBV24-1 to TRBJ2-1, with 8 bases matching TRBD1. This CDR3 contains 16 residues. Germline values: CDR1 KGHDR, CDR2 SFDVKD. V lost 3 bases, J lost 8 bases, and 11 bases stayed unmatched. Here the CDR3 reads CATSDKSRDRGDEQFF. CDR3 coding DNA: TGTGCCACCAGTGATAAGTCAAGAGACAGGGGCGATGAGCAGTTCTTC.

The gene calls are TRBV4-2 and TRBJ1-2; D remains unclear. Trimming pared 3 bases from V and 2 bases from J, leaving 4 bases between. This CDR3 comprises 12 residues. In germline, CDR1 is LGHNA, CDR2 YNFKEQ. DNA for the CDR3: TGTGCCAGCAGCCAGGGGAACTATGGCTACACCTTC. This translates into CASSQGNYGYTF.